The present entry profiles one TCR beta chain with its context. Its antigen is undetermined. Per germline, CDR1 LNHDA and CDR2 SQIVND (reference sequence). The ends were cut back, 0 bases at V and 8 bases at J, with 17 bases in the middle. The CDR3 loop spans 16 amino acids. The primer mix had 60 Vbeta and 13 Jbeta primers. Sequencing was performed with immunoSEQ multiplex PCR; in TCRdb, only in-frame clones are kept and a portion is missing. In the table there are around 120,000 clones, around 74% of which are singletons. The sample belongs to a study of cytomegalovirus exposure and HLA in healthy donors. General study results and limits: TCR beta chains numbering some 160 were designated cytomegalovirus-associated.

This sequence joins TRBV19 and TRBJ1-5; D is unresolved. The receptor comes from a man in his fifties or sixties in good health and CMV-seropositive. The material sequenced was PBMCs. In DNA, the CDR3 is TGTGCCAGTAGTATAGACGCCGGCGCGGGTGTGGAGCCCCAGCATTTT. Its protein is CASSIDAGAGVEPQHF.